This T cell receptor (beta chain) is drawn from a study of breast tumors, draining lymph nodes, adjacent tissues. Whole-study results and caveats: Most tumor T cells seemingly derive from lymph node, then expand in tumor. Tumors had less TCR diversity than lymph nodes, more than nontumor tissue. Compared with basal-like, luminal-like tumors shared significantly more repertoire with nontumor tissue. Data only fit, rather than demonstrated, lymph node origin of most tumor T cells.

Trimming removed 3 bases from V and 6 bases from J, with 6 bases in between. Looked up from germline, CDR1 is SGHTA and CDR2 is FQGNSA. The CDR3 is made up of 13 amino acids. Concerning this clonotype itself: Its antigen is as yet unknown.

MiXCR, run by TCRdb on the multiplex PCR reads, gives a single entry per CDR3 protein. The repertoire includes 20,000 to 25,000 distinct CDR3 sequences, roughly 60% of them detected once, and roughly a fifth sits in the top ten. J is TRBJ1-6 and V is TRBV7-2; D gene unclear. Sequenced input: tumor-adjacent breast tissue. The origin of this receptor is a female donor with breast cancer. Some clones in this sample may be carry-over from other donors' samples. CDR3 coding DNA: TGTGCCAGCAGCTTCTGGGGTAATTCACCCCTCCACTTT. Its translation is CASSFWGNSPLHF.